The entry below gives a single TCR beta chain sequence along with its context. Its specificity is unknown. These data come from a study of graft-versus-host responses after intestinal transplantation. About the research overall: Each of the recipients got a multivisceral, liver-intestinal, or isolated intestinal transplant. All recipients got anti-thymocyte globulin induction, then tacrolimus and steroids for roughly three years. Study-wide points: Detection of GvH clones occurred in recipient marrow, and some had their first appearance in ileum or blood. Individuals carrying graft-donor T cell macrochimerism showed high graft-versus-host to host-versus-graft clonal ratios in allografts.

The germline gives CDR1 SGHNT, CDR2 YYREEE (reference sequence). CDR3 size: 16 residues. Trimming left V 0 bases short and J 6 bases short, with 16 bases between. TCRdb's copy holds only in-frame clones and misses some; the assay was immunoSEQ multiplex PCR. The sample carries about 39,000 clones, roughly 93% recorded once. The TCR originated in a human donor who was the organ donor for an intestinal transplant. The starting material was unstimulated CD8+ T cells sorted from spleen or lymph node cells, obtained before transplant. The V call is TRBV5-4, the J call TRBJ2-1; perhaps TRBD2 as D (6 bases). This CDR3 is CASSLGWEDVINEQFF. CDR3 DNA: TGTGCCAGCAGCTTGGGGTGGGAGGACGTGATCAATGAGCAGTTCTTC.